This T cell receptor (beta chain) was identified during a study of blood T cell repertoires in COVID-19. Study context: Some COVID-19 samples were acute and others convalescent; all came from the United States, Italy and Spain.

Assay used: immunoSEQ multiplex PCR; TCRdb lists only in-frame clones, some missing. The sample has 200,000 to 300,000 clones; about 86% are singletons. Everyone who took part was roughly 18 to 89 years old, and they came from about 25 US areas. This clone was found once. The CDR3 contains 20 residues. The clonotype was recovered from a middle-aged woman with acute COVID-19. Sequencing used PBMCs or T cells enriched from blood (not recorded which). J is TRBJ2-7 and V is TRBV21-1; the D segment call TRBD2 is taken from the table without a DNA check. TRBV21-1 is an annotated pseudogene. The CDR3 nucleotides read TGTGCCAGCAGCAAAGAGGGGAAAGCGGGAGGGCCCCGCACTCTTCGCGAGCAGTACTTC. Protein: CASSKEGKAGGPRTLREQYF.